Listed below are T cell receptor beta chains from one sample, sequenced in a study of blood T cell repertoires in COVID-19. Assay used: immunoSEQ multiplex PCR; TCRdb lists only in-frame clones, some missing. This table holds under 95,000 clones, roughly 87% found once. Material: peripheral blood. These receptors were obtained from a man aged 60 to 69 with acute or convalescent COVID-19. Each CDR3 is given with its conserved first and last residue. A D gene is named only where the DNA matches it firmly. Size tells how often a clone was seen (once, few, many) or the class of an expanded clone, and some rows leave it out.

J gene,clone size,V gene,D gene,CDR3 DNA,CDR3 protein
TRBJ1-4,-,TRBV19,TRBD1,TGTGCCAGTAGTAACCCGGGACAGGGTTCAGGTGAAAAACTGTTTTTT,CASSNPGQGSGEKLFF
TRBJ1-5,-,TRBV11-2,-,TGTGCCAGCAGCCCGGAGGGCAATCAGCCCCAGCATTTT,CASSPEGNQPQHF
TRBJ2-6,-,TRBV6-6,TRBD2,TGTGCCAGCAGTCCCTCCTGGGAGGGTGTTGGGGCCAACGTCCTGACTTTC,CASSPSWEGVGANVLTF
TRBJ2-6,-,TRBV7-8,TRBD1,TGTGCCAGCACCAGACAGGGGTCTGGGGCCAACGTCCTGACTTTC,CASTRQGSGANVLTF
TRBJ1-1,-,TRBV2,TRBD1,TGTGCCAGCACGCGGACAGGGATGAACACTGAAGCTTTCTTT,CASTRTGMNTEAFF
TRBJ2-1,once,TRBV5-1,TRBD2,TGCGCCAGCAGCTCACTAGCGGGGGGTACCTACAATGAGCAGTTCTTC,CASSSLAGGTYNEQFF
TRBJ1-6,once,TRBV6-1,-,TGTGCCAGCAGTGAATACGAGAATTCACCCCTCCACTTT,CASSEYENSPLHF
TRBJ1-2,-,TRBV12-3/TRBV12-4,-,TGTGCCAGCAGTTTAGGGACAGTCTATGGCTACACCTTC,CASSLGTVYGYTF
TRBJ2-2,-,TRBV6-2/TRBV6-3,-,TGTGCCAGCAGTTACTCGGGGGGAAACGGGGAGCTGTTTTTT,CASSYSGGNGELFF
TRBJ1-6,-,TRBV5-6,-,TGTGCCAGCAGCCGCAGGGTTTCCTATAATTCACCCCTCCACTTT,CASSRRVSYNSPLHF
TRBJ1-1,-,TRBV5-1,-,TGCGCCAGCAGCTCTCGACAGGAAGACACTGAAGCTTTCTTT,CASSSRQEDTEAFF
TRBJ1-5,few,TRBV18,TRBD1,TGTGCCAGCTCACCGGGACAGCATCAGCCCCAGCATTTT,CASSPGQHQPQHF
TRBJ1-4,-,TRBV5-4,TRBD1,TGTGCCAGCAGTCCACAGGGGGCGCTGGGTGAAAAACTGTTTTTT,CASSPQGALGEKLFF
TRBJ1-2,once,TRBV30,-,TGTGCCTGGAGTAGCAGGGGACCCTACACCTTC,CAWSSRGPYTF
TRBJ2-3,-,TRBV24-1,TRBD2,TGTGCCACCAGTGATGGAGGACTAGCGGCGCAGTATTTT,CATSDGGLAAQYF
TRBJ2-1,-,TRBV10-2,TRBD2,TGCGCCAGCGCGATTGATAGCGGGGGTAGACGACAGTTCTTC,CASAIDSGGRRQFF
TRBJ2-7,-,TRBV25-1,TRBD1,TGTGCCAGCAGTGAATTGGACAGGGGAAGCTACGAGCAGTACTTC,CASSELDRGSYEQYF
TRBJ1-2,-,TRBV25-1,-,TGTGCCAGCAGTGAATTGGGGGCGGGTAACTATGGCTACACCTTC,CASSELGAGNYGYTF
TRBJ1-2,once,TRBV5-6,TRBD1,TGTGCCAGCAGCCCGGAGGGACAGTCATATGGCTACACCTTC,CASSPEGQSYGYTF
TRBJ1-1,-,TRBV19,-,TGTGCCAGTAGTATGTGGACAGTAATGAACACTGAAGCTTTCTTT,CASSMWTVMNTEAFF
TRBJ1-4,-,TRBV3-1/TRBV3-2,-,TGTGCCAGCAGCCAGATCAGGGCTAATGAAAAACTGTTTTTT,CASSQIRANEKLFF
TRBJ2-2,-,TRBV27,TRBD2,TGTGCCAGCAGTTTCGGACTAGCGGCCGGGGAGCTGTTTTTT,CASSFGLAAGELFF
TRBJ1-2,few,TRBV19,TRBD1,TGTGCCAGTGAGGGACAGGTTCATGGCTACACCTTC,CASEGQVHGYTF
TRBJ2-1,-,TRBV4-3,TRBD1,TGCGCCAGCAGCCATCACAGGGGCTCCTACAATGAGCAGTTCTTC,CASSHHRGSYNEQFF
TRBJ1-2,once,TRBV11-2,TRBD1,TGTGCCAGCAGCTTAGATTTTGGGAAGGGGGCGGAAGGCTACACCTTC,CASSLDFGKGAEGYTF
TRBJ1-5,few,TRBV7-7,-,TGTGCTAGCAGCTTATTATTTTCCGGACAGTTAAACAATCAGCCCCAGCATTTT,CASSLLFSGQLNNQPQHF
TRBJ2-3,-,TRBV6-5,TRBD2,TGTGCCAGCAGTTACGAGGCGGGGGGGCCGGGTACGCAGTATTTT,CASSYEAGGPGTQYF
TRBJ1-1,-,TRBV10-3,-,TGTGCCATCAGTGATGGTAGCGAAGCTTTCTTT,CAISDGSEAFF
TRBJ1-5,-,TRBV4-3,-,TGCGCCAGCAGCCAAGACCTGAATCAGCCCCAGCATTTT,CASSQDLNQPQHF
TRBJ2-7,-,TRBV18,-,TGTGCCAGCTCACCAGCAGGGCCCTACGAGCAGTACTTC,CASSPAGPYEQYF
TRBJ2-2,-,TRBV10-3,TRBD1,TGTGCCATCGGGACAGCAAACACCGGGGAGCTGTTTTTT,CAIGTANTGELFF
TRBJ2-3,-,TRBV19,-,TGTGCCAGTAGTACCTTCACAGATACGCAGTATTTT,CASSTFTDTQYF
TRBJ1-5,-,TRBV27,TRBD1,TGTGCCAGCAGTATCAGGGGGTCCCAGCCCCAGCATTTT,CASSIRGSQPQHF
TRBJ1-5,-,TRBV28,-,TGTGCCAGCCTGGGCCCCGGGACGGGGGGCAATCAGCCCCAGCATTTT,CASLGPGTGGNQPQHF
TRBJ2-7,-,TRBV6-6,-,TGTGCCAGCACCGGCTTAGGGGGTGAGGAGCAGTACTTC,CASTGLGGEEQYF
TRBJ1-1,-,TRBV7-2,-,TGTGCCAGCAGCTTAGATGCAGGGCCGGACACTGAAGCTTTCTTT,CASSLDAGPDTEAFF
TRBJ1-2,-,TRBV30,TRBD1,TGTGCCTGGAGTGTCAGGGGGAACTATGGCTACACCTTC,CAWSVRGNYGYTF
TRBJ2-3,-,TRBV4-2,TRBD2,TGTGCCAGCAGCCCGGATTTGGCGGGGGGGAGGGATACGCAGTATTTT,CASSPDLAGGRDTQYF
TRBJ2-3,-,TRBV11-3,-,TGTGCCAGCAGCTTCGGTGGACTATCCGGGACGCAGTATTTT,CASSFGGLSGTQYF
TRBJ2-3,-,TRBV4-3,TRBD2,TGCGCCAGCAGCCAAGATTGGGTAGCGGGTGACACAGATACGCAGTATTTT,CASSQDWVAGDTDTQYF
TRBJ1-1,-,TRBV7-2,TRBD1,TGTGCCAGCAGCATTAGGACAGGCGCTGAAGCTTTCTTT,CASSIRTGAEAFF
TRBJ2-2,-,TRBV6-5,TRBD1,TGTGCCAGCACCCGGGACAGGTTGGACACCGGGGAGCTGTTTTTT,CASTRDRLDTGELFF
TRBJ2-7,-,TRBV27,-,TGTGCCAGCTCCTTCAACAGGGTTTCACCCGAGCAGTACTTC,CASSFNRVSPEQYF
TRBJ1-3,-,TRBV19,-,TGTGCCAGTAAGAACGGGTTCTCTGGAAACACCATATATTTT,CASKNGFSGNTIYF
TRBJ1-2,-,TRBV6-2/TRBV6-3,TRBD1,TGTGCCAGCAGCCGGGACAGCCTCGGCTACACCTTC,CASSRDSLGYTF
TRBJ2-7,-,TRBV9,TRBD1,TGTGCCAGCAGCCCCCGGGACAGCTCCTACGAGCAGTACTTC,CASSPRDSSYEQYF
TRBJ2-7,-,TRBV24-1,TRBD1,TGTGCCACCAGTGGAACAGGGGGCTACGAGCAGTACTTC,CATSGTGGYEQYF
TRBJ2-2,-,TRBV28,-,TGTGCCAGCAGTTTAAATCAGGGAGGCTGGGGCAGGGCGAGGAGGTTGAACACCGGGGAGCTGTTTTTT,CASSLNQGGWGRARRLNTGELFF
TRBJ1-2,once,TRBV5-4,TRBD1,TGTGCCAGCAGCGAGAAAGGGACAGGGGACGGCTACACCTTC,CASSEKGTGDGYTF
TRBJ2-2,-,TRBV20-1,-,TGCAGTGCTAGTCAAGGGGGGAACACCGGGGAGCTGTTTTTT,CSASQGGNTGELFF
TRBJ2-7,once,TRBV7-2,-,TGTGCCAGCAGCGGCCCGGGAAGGGGGTCCTCCTACGAGCAGTACTTC,CASSGPGRGSSYEQYF
TRBJ1-1,-,TRBV18,-,TGTGCCAGCTCACGAGGTCAGATGAACACTGAAGCTTTCTTT,CASSRGQMNTEAFF
TRBJ2-7,-,TRBV7-9,-,TGTGCCAGCATCCCACGCGGCGGGGCCCGCTCCTACGAGCAGTACTTC,CASIPRGGARSYEQYF
TRBJ2-7,-,TRBV29-1,TRBD1,TGCAGCGTTGGACAGGGCGGCGAGCAGTACTTC,CSVGQGGEQYF